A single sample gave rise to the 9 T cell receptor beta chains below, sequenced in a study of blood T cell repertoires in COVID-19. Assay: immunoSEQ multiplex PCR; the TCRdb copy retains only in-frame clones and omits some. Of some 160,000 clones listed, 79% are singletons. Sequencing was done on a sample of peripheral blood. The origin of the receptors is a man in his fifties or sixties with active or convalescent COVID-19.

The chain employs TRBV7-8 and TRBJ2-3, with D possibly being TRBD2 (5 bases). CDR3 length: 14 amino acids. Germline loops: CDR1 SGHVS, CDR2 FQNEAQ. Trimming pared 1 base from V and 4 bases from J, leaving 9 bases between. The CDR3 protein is CASSLGERADTQYF. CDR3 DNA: TGTGCCAGCAGCTTAGGCGAGAGGGCAGATACGCAGTATTTT.

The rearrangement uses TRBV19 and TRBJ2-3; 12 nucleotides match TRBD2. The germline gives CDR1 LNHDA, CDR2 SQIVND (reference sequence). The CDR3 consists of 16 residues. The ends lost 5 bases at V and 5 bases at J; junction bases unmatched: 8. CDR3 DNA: TGTGCCAGTAGTGATGAACTAGCGGGAGGCCAAGATACGCAGTATTTT. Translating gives CASSDELAGGQDTQYF. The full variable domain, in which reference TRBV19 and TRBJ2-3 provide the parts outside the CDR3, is DGGITQSPKYLFRKEGQNVTLSCEQNLNHDAMYWYRQDPGQGLRLIYYSQIVNDFQKGDIAEGYSVSREKKESFPLTVTSAQKNPTAFYLCASSDELAGGQDTQYFGPGTRLTVL.

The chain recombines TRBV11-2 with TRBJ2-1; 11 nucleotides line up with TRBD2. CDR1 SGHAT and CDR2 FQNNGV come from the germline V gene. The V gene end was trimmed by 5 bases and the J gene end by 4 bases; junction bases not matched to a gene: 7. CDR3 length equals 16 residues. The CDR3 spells CASSRSGRAFYNEQFF. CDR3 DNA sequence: TGTGCCAGCAGCCGTAGCGGGAGGGCCTTTTACAATGAGCAGTTCTTC.

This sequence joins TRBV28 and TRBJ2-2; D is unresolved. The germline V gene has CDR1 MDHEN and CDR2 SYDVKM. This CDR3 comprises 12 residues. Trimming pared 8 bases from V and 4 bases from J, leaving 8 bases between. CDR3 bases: TGTGCCAGCGAGAGGTTCACCGGGGAGCTGTTTTTT. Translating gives CASERFTGELFF. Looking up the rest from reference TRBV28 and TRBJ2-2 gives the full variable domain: DVKVTQSSRYLVKRTGEKVFLECVQDMDHENMFWYRQDPGLGLRLIYFSYDVKMKEKGDIPEGYSVSREKKERFSLILESASTNQTSMYLCASERFTGELFFGEGSRLTVL.

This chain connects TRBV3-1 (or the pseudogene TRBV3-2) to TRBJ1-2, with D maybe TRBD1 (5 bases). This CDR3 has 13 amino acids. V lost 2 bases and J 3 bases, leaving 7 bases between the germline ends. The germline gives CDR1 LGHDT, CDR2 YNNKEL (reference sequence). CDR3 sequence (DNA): TGTGCCAGCAGCCAAATAGGGGACTATGGCTACACCTTC. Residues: CASSQIGDYGYTF.

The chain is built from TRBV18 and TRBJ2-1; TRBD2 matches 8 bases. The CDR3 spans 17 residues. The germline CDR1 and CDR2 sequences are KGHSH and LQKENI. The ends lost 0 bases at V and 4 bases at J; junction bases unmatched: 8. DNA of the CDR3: TGTGCCAGCTCACCACCGACGGCTAGCGGGCTTTACAATGAGCAGTTCTTC. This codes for CASSPPTASGLYNEQFF.

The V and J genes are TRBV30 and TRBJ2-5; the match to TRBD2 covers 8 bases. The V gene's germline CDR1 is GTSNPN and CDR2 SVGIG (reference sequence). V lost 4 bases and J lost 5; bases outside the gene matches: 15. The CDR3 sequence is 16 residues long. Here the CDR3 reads CAWNPTGTRFSETQYF. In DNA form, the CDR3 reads TGTGCCTGGAACCCTACCGGGACTAGGTTCTCGGAGACCCAGTACTTC. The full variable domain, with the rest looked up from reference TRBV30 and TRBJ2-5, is SQTIHQWPATLVQPVGSPLSLECTVEGTSNPNLYWYRQAAGRGLQLLFYSVGIGQISSEVPQNLSASRPQDRQFILSSKKLLLSDSGFYLCAWNPTGTRFSETQYFGPGTRLLVL.

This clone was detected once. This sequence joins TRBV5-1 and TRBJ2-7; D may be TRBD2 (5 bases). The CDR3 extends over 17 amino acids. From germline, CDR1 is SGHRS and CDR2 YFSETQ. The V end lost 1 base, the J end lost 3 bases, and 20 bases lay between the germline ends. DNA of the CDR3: TGCGCCAGCAGCTTGTTGATGGGAGCGGAGCTCGTCTACGAGCAGTACTTC. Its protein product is CASSLLMGAELVYEQYF.

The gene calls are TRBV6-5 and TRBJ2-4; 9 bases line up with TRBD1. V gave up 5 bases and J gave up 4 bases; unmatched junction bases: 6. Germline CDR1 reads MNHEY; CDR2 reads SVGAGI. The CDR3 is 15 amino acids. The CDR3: CASSQIGTGKNIQYF. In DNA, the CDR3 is TGTGCCAGCAGTCAGATCGGGACAGGGAAAAACATTCAGTACTTC.